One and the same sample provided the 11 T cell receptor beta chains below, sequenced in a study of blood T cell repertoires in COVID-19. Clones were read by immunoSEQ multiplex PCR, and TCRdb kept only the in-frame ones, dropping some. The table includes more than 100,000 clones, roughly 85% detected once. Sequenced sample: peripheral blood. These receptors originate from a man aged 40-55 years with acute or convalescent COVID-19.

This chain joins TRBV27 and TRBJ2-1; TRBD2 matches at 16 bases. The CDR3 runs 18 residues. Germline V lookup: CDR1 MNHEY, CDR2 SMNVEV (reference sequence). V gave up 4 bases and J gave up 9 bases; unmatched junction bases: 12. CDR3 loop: CASSYGTSGRALLGEQFF. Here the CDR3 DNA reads TGTGCCAGCAGTTACGGGACTAGCGGGAGGGCCCTCTTAGGTGAGCAGTTCTTC.

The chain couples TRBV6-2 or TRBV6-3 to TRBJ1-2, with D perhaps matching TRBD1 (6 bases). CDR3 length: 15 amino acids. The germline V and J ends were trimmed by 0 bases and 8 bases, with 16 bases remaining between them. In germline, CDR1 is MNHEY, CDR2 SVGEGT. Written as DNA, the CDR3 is TGTGCCAGCAGTTACTCTTCCCTTGGGGGCGCGGGCTACACCTTC. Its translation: CASSYSSLGGAGYTF.

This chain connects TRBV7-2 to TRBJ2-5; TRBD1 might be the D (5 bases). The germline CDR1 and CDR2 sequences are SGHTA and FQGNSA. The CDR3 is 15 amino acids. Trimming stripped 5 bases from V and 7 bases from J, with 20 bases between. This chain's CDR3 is CASSQLGATSGTQYF. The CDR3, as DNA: TGTGCCAGCAGCCAGCTTGGGGCCACATCAGGGACCCAGTACTTC.

In DNA, the CDR3 is TGTGCCTCCCACGGGGAAAGAGGCTACACCTTC. The encoded protein is CASHGERGYTF. This sequence joins TRBV30 and TRBJ1-2; D ambiguous. Deletions cut 7 bases from V and 8 bases from J, with 14 bases between. The CDR3 consists of 11 residues. CDR1 and CDR2 (germline): GTSNPN, SVGIG (reference sequence).

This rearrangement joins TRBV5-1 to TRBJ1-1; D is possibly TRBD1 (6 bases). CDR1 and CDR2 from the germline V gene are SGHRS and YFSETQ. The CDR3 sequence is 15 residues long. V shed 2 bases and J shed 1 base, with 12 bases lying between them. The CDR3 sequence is CASSLLQGENTEAFF. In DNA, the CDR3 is TGCGCCAGCAGCTTACTACAGGGTGAGAACACTGAAGCTTTCTTT.

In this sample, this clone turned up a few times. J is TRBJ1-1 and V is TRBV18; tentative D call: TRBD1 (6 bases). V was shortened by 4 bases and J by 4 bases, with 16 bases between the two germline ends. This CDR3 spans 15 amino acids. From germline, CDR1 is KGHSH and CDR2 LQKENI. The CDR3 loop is CASSQYREGVTEAFF. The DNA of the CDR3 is TGTGCCAGCTCACAATACAGGGAGGGGGTCACTGAAGCTTTCTTT.

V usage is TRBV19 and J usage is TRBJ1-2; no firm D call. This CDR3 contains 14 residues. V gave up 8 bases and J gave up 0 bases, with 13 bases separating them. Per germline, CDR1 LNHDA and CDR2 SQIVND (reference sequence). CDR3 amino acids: CASRQADTNYGYTF. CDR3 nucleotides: TGTGCCAGTCGCCAGGCAGATACTAACTATGGCTACACCTTC.

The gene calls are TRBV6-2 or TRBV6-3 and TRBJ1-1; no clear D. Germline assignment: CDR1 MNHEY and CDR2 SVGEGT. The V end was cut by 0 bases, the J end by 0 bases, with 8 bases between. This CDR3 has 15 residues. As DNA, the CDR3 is TGTGCCAGCAGTTACTCGATACAGATGAACACTGAAGCTTTCTTT. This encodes CASSYSIQMNTEAFF.

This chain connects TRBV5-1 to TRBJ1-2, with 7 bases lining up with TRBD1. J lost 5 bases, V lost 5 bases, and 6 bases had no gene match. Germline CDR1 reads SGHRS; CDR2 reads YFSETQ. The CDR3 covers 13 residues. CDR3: CASSRDSSYGYTF. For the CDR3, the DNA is TGCGCCAGCAGTCGGGACAGCAGTTATGGCTACACCTTC.

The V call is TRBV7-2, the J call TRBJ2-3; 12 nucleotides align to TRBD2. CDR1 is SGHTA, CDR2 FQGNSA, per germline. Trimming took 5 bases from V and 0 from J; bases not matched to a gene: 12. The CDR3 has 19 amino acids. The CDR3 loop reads CASSGPGLAGSESTDTQYF. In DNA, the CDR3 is TGTGCCAGCAGCGGACCCGGACTAGCGGGAAGTGAGAGCACAGATACGCAGTATTTT.

The CDR3: CAWTGGEGIVSPLHF. For the CDR3, the DNA is TGTGCCTGGACCGGGGGGGAAGGGATTGTTTCACCCCTCCACTTT. The chain is built from TRBV30 and TRBJ1-6; possible D gene TRBD1, 5 bases. Trimming took 4 bases from V and 9 from J, leaving 19 bases between them. CDR3 size: 15 residues. Germline-derived CDR1 and CDR2 are GTSNPN and SVGIG (reference sequence).